Shown below are 8 T cell receptor beta chains from a single sample sequenced in a study of OX40 agonist ivuxolimab in advanced cancers. Generated by immunoSEQ multiplex PCR, the TCRdb table keeps only in-frame clones and is missing some. The data contain about 84,000 clones, about 94% of them singletons. The input for sequencing was CD4+ or CD8+ T cells sorted from blood, taken in a trial of the OX40 agonist ivuxolimab. The origin of the receptors is an adult with an advanced solid tumor such as melanoma, head and neck, liver or kidney cancer.

The V call is TRBV6-1, the J call TRBJ1-2, with D possibly being TRBD1 (5 bases). V was cut by 4 bases and J by 0 bases, with 15 bases left in between. CDR1 and CDR2 from the germline V gene are MNHNS and SASEGT. The CDR3 runs to 16 residues. CDR3 region: CASSGSRGLANYGYTF. CDR3 DNA sequence: TGTGCCAGCAGTGGATCGAGGGGTCTAGCTAACTATGGCTACACCTTC.

The V gene is TRBV9, the J gene TRBJ1-2; TRBD1 matches at 7 bases. The length of the CDR3 is 15 residues. V trimming: 0 bases; J trimming: 0 bases; junction bases outside the gene matches: 2. Germline values: CDR1 SGDLS, CDR2 YYNGEE. The CDR3, as DNA: TGTGCCAGCAGCGTAGGGGACAGCTCTAACTATGGCTACACCTTC. It translates to CASSVGDSSNYGYTF.

The chain couples TRBV7-6 to TRBJ2-7; D could derive from TRBD1 or TRBD2 (5 bases each). CDR1 and CDR2 (germline): SGHVS, FNYEAQ. The ends were cut back, 4 bases at V and 2 bases at J, with 9 bases in the middle. The CDR3 runs 13 residues. The chain's CDR3 is CASSWDLAYEQYF. The CDR3 coding sequence is TGTGCCAGCAGCTGGGACCTCGCCTACGAGCAGTACTTC.

The chain has TRBV19 and TRBJ2-3; D is unclear. There are 12 residues in the CDR3. Germline CDR1 LNHDA, CDR2 SQIVND (reference sequence). The V end lost 3 bases, the J end lost 9 bases, and 10 bases lay between the germline ends. The CDR3 bases are TGTGCCAGTAGTATGGACCCTTTAACGCAGTATTTT. Encoded protein: CASSMDPLTQYF.

The rearrangement joins TRBV7-9 to TRBJ2-5; 9 bases map to TRBD1. Germline loops: CDR1 SEHNR, CDR2 FQNEAQ (reference sequence). The CDR3 spans 17 residues. V gave up 5 bases and J gave up 5 bases; unmatched junction bases: 15. As DNA, the CDR3 is TGTGCCAGCAGCCCGGGACAGGGAATTATAGGGTGGGAGACCCAGTACTTC. Encoded protein: CASSPGQGIIGWETQYF.

The V gene is TRBV15, the J gene TRBJ1-4; the match to TRBD1 covers 10 bases. Germline loops: CDR1 LNHNV, CDR2 YYDKDF (reference sequence). There are 15 residues in the CDR3. Germline trimming cut 5 bases from V and 8 bases from J; bases unmatched to any gene: 8. The CDR3 bases are TGTGCCACCAGCGGGGACAGGGGAGGCGTCGAAAAACTGTTTTTT. It translates to CATSGDRGGVEKLFF.

This clone was detected only once. This chain uses TRBV10-3 with TRBJ2-1; possibly TRBD1 or TRBD2 for D (6 bases each). This CDR3 comprises 16 residues. Between the trimmed V and J ends, which lost 6 bases and 5 bases, there was a span of 20 bases. From germline, CDR1 is ENHRY and CDR2 SYGVKD. The CDR3 region has the DNA TGTGCCATCAGCGCGTTATGGGGCGGGGACAACAATGAGCAGTTCTTC. It yields the protein CAISALWGGDNNEQFF.

The chain carries TRBV19 and TRBJ1-1, with D tentatively TRBD1 (6 bases). The CDR3 totals 13 residues. V lost 4 bases and J 5 bases, leaving 11 bases between the germline ends. Germline loops: CDR1 LNHDA, CDR2 SQIVND (reference sequence). CDR3 residues: CASSTTGWTEAFF. CDR3 sequence (DNA): TGTGCCAGTAGTACAACAGGGTGGACTGAAGCTTTCTTT.